The 21 T cell receptor beta chains in this list originate from one sample, sequenced in a study of cytomegalovirus exposure and HLA in healthy donors. Profiled with immunoSEQ multiplex PCR; TCRdb holds only in-frame clones, not every one. The sample shows roughly 84,000 clones, approximately 90% of them seen only once. Sample: PBMCs. The origin of the receptors is a man in his thirties or forties in good health and CMV-seronegative.

The rearrangement links TRBV5-4 to TRBJ2-1; unclear D gene. Trimming stripped 0 bases from V and 6 bases from J, with 7 bases between. CDR1 is SGHNT and CDR2 is YYREEE in the germline V gene (reference sequence). CDR3 length: 13 amino acids. This CDR3 reads CASSLVGGNEQFF. The DNA for the CDR3 is TGTGCCAGCAGCTTGGTTGGCGGCAATGAGCAGTTCTTC.

The chain recombines TRBV5-1 with TRBJ1-2; no definite D call. Germline V lookup: CDR1 SGHRS, CDR2 YFSETQ. The CDR3 totals 14 residues. V gave up 0 bases and J gave up 5 bases, with 11 bases separating them. CDR3 nucleotide sequence: TGCGCCAGCAGCTTGGAGGTACCGGGTTATGGCTACACCTTC. As protein: CASSLEVPGYGYTF.

The V call is TRBV30, the J call TRBJ2-6; tentative D call: TRBD2 (5 bases). The CDR3 runs 15 residues. The ends were cut back, 2 bases at V and 3 bases at J, with 11 bases in the middle. Germline V gene data show CDR1 as GTSNPN and CDR2 as SVGIG (reference sequence). The CDR3 nucleotides are TGTGCCTGGAGTAAGGGAGTGGATGGGGCCAACGTCCTGACTTTC. This gives the protein CAWSKGVDGANVLTF.

This sequence joins TRBV2 and TRBJ1-6, with D perhaps matching TRBD1 (6 bases). This CDR3 contains 16 residues. Germline CDR1 reads SNHLY; CDR2 reads FYNNEI. Trimming cost V 6 bases and J 6 bases, with 18 bases left between them. The CDR3 DNA reads TGTGCCAGCAGGCGAGGGGGGGCGCTTCTTAATTCACCCCTCCACTTT. This encodes CASRRGGALLNSPLHF.

The V and J genes are TRBV12-5 and TRBJ2-1, with TRBD1 matching 11 bases. CDR3 length: 15 amino acids. Germline CDR1 is LGHNT and CDR2 is FRNRAP. V dropped 6 bases and J dropped 3; count of bases not matched to a gene: 4. DNA of the CDR3: TGTGCTAGTGGCCCGGGACAGGGGGACTACAATGAGCAGTTCTTC. Translation gives CASGPGQGDYNEQFF.

The chain is built from TRBV4-2 and TRBJ1-2; possible D gene TRBD1, 6 bases. Trimming removed 4 bases at V and 4 bases at J, with 16 bases between. CDR3 length equals 15 residues. Germline V gene lookup returns CDR1 LGHNA and CDR2 YNFKEQ. The CDR3 DNA is TGTGCCAGCAGCCGAGACCGTCAGGGGATCTATGGCTACACCTTC. The encoded protein is CASSRDRQGIYGYTF.

This clone showed up just once. J is TRBJ2-7 and V is TRBV6-6; a possible D gene is TRBD2 (6 bases). CDR1 and CDR2 (germline): MNHNY, SVGAGI (reference sequence). There are 16 residues in the CDR3. Trimming stripped 0 bases from V and 0 bases from J, with 12 bases between. CDR3 in DNA: TGTGCCAGCAGTTACTCCGGCGGGACGAGCTCCTACGAGCAGTACTTC. Protein sequence: CASSYSGGTSSYEQYF.

This chain uses TRBV28 with TRBJ1-1; maybe TRBD1 (6 bases). V lost 3 bases, J lost 0 bases, and 11 bases lay in between. This CDR3 has 15 residues. Germline values: CDR1 MDHEN, CDR2 SYDVKM. The CDR3 loop reads CASSFTGQMNTEAFF. The CDR3 DNA reads TGTGCCAGCAGTTTTACAGGGCAGATGAACACTGAAGCTTTCTTT.

This clone has a single count. The rearrangement links TRBV6-4 to TRBJ2-3; possibly TRBD1 for D (6 bases). V was pared by 3 bases and J by 3 bases, with 10 bases between. CDR3 length equals 14 residues. Looked up from germline, CDR1 is MRHNA and CDR2 is SNTAGT. The chain's CDR3 is CASSEGGGTDTQYF. Here the CDR3 DNA reads TGTGCCAGCAGTGAAGGGGGTGGGACAGATACGCAGTATTTT.

V gene TRBV19 combines with J gene TRBJ2-2, with D maybe TRBD2 (6 bases). Germline assignment: CDR1 LNHDA and CDR2 SQIVND (reference sequence). CDR3 length: 16 residues. The ends were cut back, 5 bases at V and 4 bases at J, with 17 bases in the middle. The CDR3 DNA is TGTGCCAGTAGTGCCCTCGGTAGCGGTATCACCGGGGAGCTGTTTTTT. It codes for CASSALGSGITGELFF.

The rearrangement joins TRBV28 to TRBJ1-2; D is undetermined. The CDR3 spans 13 residues. The ends were cut back, 3 bases at V and 8 bases at J, with 13 bases in the middle. Germline V CDR1 and CDR2: MDHEN, SYDVKM. The CDR3 region has the DNA TGTGCCAGCAGTTTCTCGGTTTGGGAGGGCTACACCTTC. Translated, it gives CASSFSVWEGYTF.

The rearrangement uses TRBV2 and TRBJ1-1; 7 bases agree with TRBD1. The junction had 8 bases not matched to a gene; V was cut back by 5 bases and J by 5 bases. Germline V CDR1 and CDR2: SNHLY, FYNNEI. The CDR3 covers 14 residues. The CDR3 loop reads CASSFEGARTEAFF. Here the CDR3 DNA reads TGTGCCAGCAGTTTTGAGGGGGCAAGAACTGAAGCTTTCTTT.

The chain employs TRBV2 and TRBJ2-2; D is perhaps TRBD2 (5 bases). V was shortened by 6 bases and J by 1 base, with 9 bases between the two germline ends. CDR3 length equals 14 residues. Germline CDR1 is SNHLY and CDR2 is FYNNEI. The CDR3 loop reads CASRTIQNTGELFF. The CDR3 DNA sequence: TGTGCCAGCAGGACTATACAGAACACCGGGGAGCTGTTTTTT.

This chain links TRBV18 with TRBJ2-3; D is unresolved. Germline CDR1 is KGHSH and CDR2 is LQKENI. This CDR3 has 13 amino acids. V shed 6 bases and J shed 0 bases, with 7 bases lying between them. The CDR3 nucleotides read TGTGCCAGCTCCTCGGTGAGCACAGATACGCAGTATTTT. Amino acids: CASSSVSTDTQYF.

The chain couples TRBV5-4 to TRBJ2-2; a weak D match, TRBD2 (6 bases). The germline V gene encodes CDR1 SGHNT and CDR2 YYREEE (reference sequence). The V end was cut by 4 bases, the J end by 2 bases, with 9 bases between. CDR3 length: 14 residues. CDR3 sequence reads: CASSVGGNTGELFF. CDR3 nucleotides: TGTGCCAGCAGCGTCGGGGGAAACACCGGGGAGCTGTTTTTT.

The rearrangement joins TRBV5-4 to TRBJ2-6, with D possibly matching TRBD2 (7 bases). CDR1 and CDR2 (germline): SGHNT, YYREEE (reference sequence). Trimming took off 1 base at V and 3 bases at J, with 14 bases between the two ends. The CDR3 sequence is 17 residues long. The CDR3 sequence: CASSLLGGLSGANVLTF. The CDR3 DNA is TGTGCCAGCAGCTTGTTAGGGGGACTAAGTGGGGCCAACGTCCTGACTTTC.

V is TRBV2 and J is TRBJ2-7; D ambiguous. Trimming shortened V by 5 bases and J by 3 bases, and 8 bases separated the two germline ends. Germline loops: CDR1 SNHLY, CDR2 FYNNEI. This CDR3 comprises 12 residues. The CDR3 is CASSRQDYEQYF. The CDR3 DNA follows: TGTGCCAGCAGTAGACAAGACTACGAGCAGTACTTC.

The chain is built from TRBV11-1 and TRBJ2-3; TRBD2 aligns across 13 bases. Germline loops: CDR1 SGHAT, CDR2 FQDESV (reference sequence). V shed 1 base and J 7 bases; nucleotides not matched to a gene: 8. This CDR3 is built from 17 residues. The DNA for the CDR3 is TGTGCCAGCAGCTTAGTTCGGACTAGCGGGAGTATAAATACGCAGTATTTT. It codes for CASSLVRTSGSINTQYF.

The chain uses TRBV7-2 and TRBJ1-2, with D perhaps matching TRBD1 (6 bases). V gave up 1 base and J gave up 2 bases, with 11 bases separating them. CDR1 SGHTA and CDR2 FQGNSA come from the germline V gene. This CDR3 contains 15 residues. CDR3 DNA sequence: TGTGCCAGCAGCTTAGGGGGCACAGGGAACTATGGCTACACCTTC. This translates into CASSLGGTGNYGYTF.

The CDR3 region has the DNA TGTGCCAGCAGTGAATTGGGACAGGGAACCTACGAGCAGTACTTC. The encoded protein is CASSELGQGTYEQYF. This chain connects TRBV2 to TRBJ2-7, with 9 bases that match TRBD1. The CDR3 is 15 amino acids. Trimming took 2 bases from V and 2 from J; bases not matched to a gene: 4. Germline loops: CDR1 SNHLY, CDR2 FYNNEI. The variable domain in full, with the rest retrieved from reference TRBV2 and TRBJ2-7, is EPEVTQTPSHQVTQMGQEVILRCVPISNHLYFYWYRQILGQKVEFLVSFYNNEISEKSEIFDDQFSVERPDGSNFTLKIRSTKLEDSAMYFCASSELGQGTYEQYFGPGTRLTVT.

CDR3 protein: CASSQGLAATDTQYF. The CDR3 DNA reads as TGCGCCAGCAGCCAAGGACTAGCGGCCACAGATACGCAGTATTTT. The chain carries TRBV4-1 and TRBJ2-3, with 9 bases fitting TRBD2. After removal of 1 base from V and 2 bases from J, the junction contained 1 base not matched to a gene. The CDR3 totals 15 residues. Germline values: CDR1 MGHRA, CDR2 YSYEKL.